The rows below give T cell receptor beta chains drawn from one sample of a study of vaccination effects on CD4 cells after COVID-19. Sequenced by immunoSEQ multiplex PCR; TCRdb stores in-frame clones only, minus some. The table has 66,000 or so clones, roughly 81% seen once. These receptors have no identified antigens. Sequencing used CD4+ T cells from PBMCs cultured without peptide, obtained after COVID-19 vaccination. These receptors all come from a human donor who received a COVID-19 vaccine. CDR3s include the opening cysteine and the closing phenylalanine or tryptophan. D genes are given only for firm matches. Expanded clones are given a class, and other clones once, few, many or no size at all.

D: TRBD1
size: NA
J: TRBJ2-3
V: TRBV7-9
CDR3: CASSLGQGPTDTQYF
DNA: TGTGCCAGCAGCTTGGGACAGGGCCCCACAGATACGCAGTATTTT

D: NA
size: NA
J: TRBJ2-3
V: TRBV3-1/TRBV3-2
CDR3: CASSHGTDTQYF
DNA: TGTGCCAGCAGCCACGGCACAGATACGCAGTATTTT

D: NA
size: once
J: TRBJ1-2
V: TRBV7-2
CDR3: CASSPKTTSGGYTF
DNA: TGTGCCAGCAGCCCGAAGACAACAAGCGGTGGCTACACCTTC

D: TRBD1
size: NA
J: TRBJ2-5
V: TRBV6-6
CDR3: CASSGGTGGKETQYF
DNA: TGTGCCAGCAGTGGAGGGACAGGGGGCAAGGAGACCCAGTACTTC

D: NA
size: NA
J: TRBJ2-2
V: TRBV6-5
CDR3: CASPDGVTGELFF
DNA: TGTGCCTCCCCGGACGGAGTCACCGGGGAGCTGTTTTTT

D: TRBD2
size: NA
J: TRBJ2-1
V: TRBV11-1
CDR3: CASSLGLAGGGEQFF
DNA: TGTGCCAGCAGCTTAGGTCTTGCGGGGGGTGGTGAGCAGTTCTTC

D: TRBD1
size: NA
J: TRBJ2-5
V: TRBV5-1
CDR3: CASSPGTATSQETQYF
DNA: TGCGCCAGCAGCCCGGGGACAGCCACTTCTCAAGAGACCCAGTACTTC

D: NA
size: NA
J: TRBJ1-1
V: TRBV5-1
CDR3: CASSLGQGRSEAFF
DNA: TGCGCCAGCAGCTTGGGTCAGGGGCGTAGTGAAGCTTTCTTT

D: NA
size: few
J: TRBJ2-2
V: TRBV18
CDR3: CASSPRVDRGLHTGELFF
DNA: TGTGCCAGCTCACCACGGGTCGATCGGGGGCTTCATACCGGGGAGCTGTTTTTT

D: TRBD1
size: NA
J: TRBJ1-2
V: TRBV6-1
CDR3: CASSEGWTGGSYGYTF
DNA: TGTGCCAGCAGTGAAGGGTGGACAGGGGGCTCCTATGGCTACACCTTC

D: TRBD1
size: few
J: TRBJ1-2
V: TRBV16
CDR3: CASSQWGQVNYGYTF
DNA: TGTGCCAGCAGCCAATGGGGACAGGTTAACTATGGCTACACCTTC

D: NA
size: NA
J: TRBJ1-3
V: TRBV4-1
CDR3: CASSQFARTSGNTIYF
DNA: TGCGCCAGCAGCCAATTCGCGCGAACCTCTGGAAACACCATATATTTT

D: TRBD1
size: few
J: TRBJ1-6
V: TRBV6-4
CDR3: CASSGDRQSYNSPLHF
DNA: TGTGCCAGCAGTGGGGACAGGCAGTCCTATAATTCACCCCTCCACTTT

D: NA
size: NA
J: TRBJ1-2
V: TRBV18
CDR3: CASSPLSTVLANYGYTF
DNA: TGTGCCAGCTCACCACTTTCGACAGTCCTGGCTAACTATGGCTACACCTTC

D: NA
size: NA
J: TRBJ2-5
V: TRBV12-3/TRBV12-4
CDR3: CASSLGGQETQYF
DNA: TGTGCCAGCAGTTTAGGGGGGCAAGAGACCCAGTACTTC

D: NA
size: NA
J: TRBJ1-5
V: TRBV6-6
CDR3: CASRERRDSNQPQHF
DNA: TGTGCCAGCAGAGAGCGGAGGGATAGCAATCAGCCCCAGCATTTT

D: TRBD2
size: NA
J: TRBJ2-4
V: TRBV6-2/TRBV6-3
CDR3: CASRPSGGGNIQYF
DNA: TGTGCCAGCAGGCCTAGCGGGGGGGGCAACATTCAGTACTTC

D: TRBD1
size: NA
J: TRBJ2-5
V: TRBV7-7
CDR3: CASSPQTGGRETQYF
DNA: TGTGCCAGCAGCCCACAGACAGGGGGCCGCGAGACCCAGTACTTC

D: TRBD1
size: NA
J: TRBJ2-5
V: TRBV18
CDR3: CASSLQQGAGETQYF
DNA: TGTGCCAGCTCCCTCCAACAGGGGGCAGGAGAGACCCAGTACTTC

D: NA
size: NA
J: TRBJ1-2
V: TRBV5-5
CDR3: CASSLIPPNGYTF
DNA: TGTGCCAGCAGCTTGATACCCCCCAATGGCTACACCTTC

D: NA
size: NA
J: TRBJ2-2
V: TRBV5-1
CDR3: CASSSRQANTGELFF
DNA: TGCGCCAGCAGCTCTCGACAGGCGAACACCGGGGAGCTGTTTTTT

D: NA
size: NA
J: TRBJ1-1
V: TRBV2
CDR3: CASIWNTEAFF
DNA: TGTGCCAGCATCTGGAACACTGAAGCTTTCTTT

D: NA
size: NA
J: TRBJ1-2
V: TRBV5-1
CDR3: CASSLEVLGGYYGYTF
DNA: TGCGCCAGCAGCTTGGAGGTTCTGGGGGGGTACTATGGCTACACCTTC

D: TRBD2
size: NA
J: TRBJ2-5
V: TRBV7-2
CDR3: CASSPRESGGGTKTQYF
DNA: TGTGCCAGCAGCCCCCGAGAGAGCGGGGGGGGTACAAAGACCCAGTACTTC

D: NA
size: NA
J: TRBJ1-2
V: TRBV29-1
CDR3: CSVHQYYGYTF
DNA: TGCAGCGTTCACCAGTACTATGGCTACACCTTC